The 21 T cell receptor beta chains presented below share a single source sample, sequenced in a study of blood T cells in healthy people across ages. PCR was performed a second time for about 6 to 12 cycles using a sample-barcoded 5' primer and a J-beta primer mix. TCRdb re-analysed the 5' RACE reads in MiXCR, keeping a single row per CDR3 protein. The table lists approximately 800,000 distinct CDR3 sequences, around 68% of them singletons, with about a quarter in the top ten. The sample consisted of blood. All receptors derive from a man aged 30 to 45 in good health.

This clonotype was seen a handful of times. CDR3: CASSFGGLAMDTQYF. Here the CDR3 DNA reads TGCGCCAGCAGCTTCGGAGGACTAGCAATGGATACGCAGTATTTT. The genes are TRBV5-1 and TRBJ2-3, with 8 bases fitting TRBD2. Trimming at V came to 2 bases and at J to 6 bases, leaving 8 bases not matched to a gene. This CDR3 comprises 15 residues. CDR1 is SGHRS and CDR2 is YFSETQ in the germline V gene.

The chain employs TRBV12-3 or TRBV12-4 and TRBJ1-5; D ambiguous. The CDR3 loop spans 13 amino acids. Between the trimmed V and J ends, which lost 5 bases and 3 bases, there was a span of 8 bases. The CDR3 region is CASSQSLNQPQHF. CDR3 DNA: TGTGCCAGCAGTCAGAGTCTCAATCAGCCCCAGCATTTT.

This chain joins TRBV6-6 and TRBJ2-5, with TRBD1 identical over 7 bases. The end of the DNA aligns better with TRBJ2-7, so the J call may be wrong. Germline lookup yields CDR1 MNHNY and CDR2 SVGAGI (reference sequence). This CDR3 contains 15 residues. CDR3 bases: TGTGCCAGCATCTCGGCCGTGACAGGGAACTACGAGCAGTACTTC. As protein: CASISAVTGNYEQYF.

This chain links TRBV5-6 with TRBJ2-6; D is possibly TRBD1 (5 bases). The CDR3 sequence is 15 residues long. Deletions cut 5 bases from V and 3 bases from J, with 12 bases between. Germline V CDR1 and CDR2: SGHDT, YYEEEE. CDR3 amino acids: CASRSNQGGANVLTF. The CDR3 nucleotides read TGTGCCAGCAGATCCAATCAGGGTGGGGCCAACGTCCTGACTTTC.

This clonotype was detected a few times. The V and J genes are TRBV20-1 and TRBJ2-7, with 8 nucleotides matching TRBD1. Looked up from germline, CDR1 is DFQATT and CDR2 is SNEGSKA (reference sequence). V lost 7 bases and J lost 4; bases outside the gene matches: 9. The CDR3 is 13 amino acids. CDR3: CSVSGQGAYEQYF. For the CDR3, the DNA is TGCAGTGTTTCTGGTCAGGGGGCTTACGAGCAGTACTTC.

V is TRBV7-9 and J is TRBJ1-1; possibly TRBD1 for D (6 bases). CDR1 and CDR2 from the germline V gene are SEHNR and FQNEAQ (reference sequence). The V and J ends lost 5 bases and 6 bases respectively, with 16 bases between them. This CDR3 contains 14 residues. Here the CDR3 DNA reads TGTGCCAGCAGCGCGTACCACAGGGACGCTGAAGCTTTCTTT. Translation gives CASSAYHRDAEAFF.

The chain couples TRBV7-9 to TRBJ2-1, with D possibly matching TRBD2 (6 bases). The CDR3 length is 16 residues. Germline V gene data show CDR1 as SEHNR and CDR2 as FQNEAQ (reference sequence). V was clipped by 7 bases and J by 0 bases, with 16 bases between them. The CDR3 DNA reads TGTGCCAGCATTCTCGGGAGAGGGATCTCCTACAATGAGCAGTTCTTC. Encoded protein: CASILGRGISYNEQFF.

The V gene is TRBV5-6, the J gene TRBJ2-7; D not certain. Germline values: CDR1 SGHDT, CDR2 YYEEEE. Trimming stripped 1 base from V and 0 bases from J, with 14 bases between. The CDR3 is made up of 16 amino acids. The CDR3 DNA follows: TGTGCCAGCAGCTTGAAGGTTGGCATAAGCTCCTACGAGCAGTACTTC. Residues: CASSLKVGISSYEQYF.

This clonotype was counted a few times. The rearrangement joins TRBV6-2 or TRBV6-3 to TRBJ2-1; TRBD2 matches at 7 bases. The CDR3 is made up of 14 amino acids. Per germline, CDR1 MNHEY and CDR2 SVGEGT. The ends lost 5 bases at V and 5 bases at J; junction bases unmatched: 6. CDR3 amino acids: CASSPGTTHNEQFF. The CDR3 DNA follows: TGTGCCAGCAGTCCCGGGACTACCCACAATGAGCAGTTCTTC.

The genes are TRBV20-1 and TRBJ2-7, with 10 bases matching TRBD1. Germline V gene lookup returns CDR1 DFQATT and CDR2 SNEGSKA (reference sequence). The J segment lost 1 base and the V segment lost 3 bases, leaving 3 bases of the junction unmatched. The CDR3 is 14 amino acids. CDR3 in DNA: TGCAGTGCTAGGTGGGACAGGGGTTCCTACGAGCAGTACTTC. Protein product: CSARWDRGSYEQYF.

This rearrangement joins TRBV6-5 to TRBJ2-5, with 7 positions matching TRBD1. CDR3 length: 16 amino acids. Germline CDR1 is MNHEY and CDR2 is SVGAGI. Unmatched junction bases numbered 7, after V lost 0 bases and J lost 3 bases. The CDR3 DNA is TGTGCCAGCAGTTACTCAGACAGGGTGTCCGAAGAGACCCAGTACTTC. Its translation is CASSYSDRVSEETQYF.

The chain's CDR3 is CASSLRQGSHNEQFF. The CDR3 coding sequence is TGTGCCAGCAGTTTAAGGCAGGGTAGCCACAATGAGCAGTTCTTC. The rearrangement links TRBV12-3 or TRBV12-4 to TRBJ2-1; D is perhaps TRBD1 (5 bases). The germline V and J ends were trimmed by 2 bases and 5 bases, with 13 bases remaining between them. The CDR3 runs 15 residues.

The rearrangement joins TRBV15 to TRBJ2-1, with no clear D. V lost 0 bases and J 9 bases, leaving 9 bases between the germline ends. CDR1 and CDR2 from the germline V gene are LNHNV and YYDKDF (reference sequence). This CDR3 has 13 residues. The CDR3 DNA reads TGTGCCACCAGCAGAGACCCGGGTTTTGAGCAGTTCTTC. The encoded protein is CATSRDPGFEQFF.

V and J are TRBV7-9 and TRBJ1-2; D is unclear. Germline CDR1 reads SEHNR; CDR2 reads FQNEAQ (reference sequence). This CDR3 contains 14 residues. V was pared by 1 base and J by 6 bases, with 12 bases between. CDR3 coding DNA: TGTGCCAGCAGCTTAGGGCAGCCAAATGATGGCTACACCTTC. Residues: CASSLGQPNDGYTF.

The chain combines TRBV25-1 with TRBJ2-1; TRBD2 matches 12 bases. This CDR3 is 14 amino acids long. CDR1 and CDR2 (germline): MGHDK, SYGVNS. The ends lost 11 bases at V and 7 bases at J; junction bases unmatched: 9. CDR3 in DNA: TGTGCCGTGTCTAGCGGGGGGGTCGCGAATGAGCAGTTCTTC. Encoded protein: CAVSSGGVANEQFF.

This chain connects TRBV12-3 or TRBV12-4 to TRBJ1-2, with 9 bases lining up with TRBD1. The CDR3 contains 15 residues. With V trimmed by 7 bases and J by 1 base, 7 bases remained unmatched. CDR3 region: CASTLRQGVNYGYTF. The CDR3, as DNA: TGTGCCAGCACTCTTAGACAGGGGGTTAACTATGGCTACACCTTC.

In this sample, this clonotype turned up a few times. The chain joins TRBV29-1 to TRBJ2-7, with 9 positions matching TRBD1. CDR1 is SQVTM and CDR2 is ANQGSEA in the germline V gene. V shed 2 bases and J 2 bases; nucleotides not matched to a gene: 7. This CDR3 has 15 residues. CDR3 in amino acids: CSVEWVGQGPYEQYF. The CDR3 bases are TGCAGCGTTGAATGGGTGGGACAGGGACCCTACGAGCAGTACTTC.

The CDR3 DNA is TGTGCCAGCAGTCCTCGGACTAGCGGGGAACCAAGTGAGCAGTTCTTC. Its translation: CASSPRTSGEPSEQFF. The rearrangement uses TRBV27 and TRBJ2-1; the match to TRBD2 covers 12 bases. This CDR3 comprises 16 residues. Trimming cost V 5 bases and J 9 bases; bases outside gene matches: 11. Germline values: CDR1 MNHEY, CDR2 SMNVEV (reference sequence).

This clonotype was recorded once. This rearrangement joins TRBV4-2 to TRBJ1-1; a weak D match, TRBD1 (5 bases). This CDR3 spans 15 amino acids. Trimming removed 1 base at V and 0 bases at J, with 9 bases between. The V gene's germline CDR1 is LGHNA and CDR2 YNFKEQ. The CDR3 DNA reads TGTGCCAGCAGCCAAGGTACAGGTTTGAACACTGAAGCTTTCTTT. It translates to CASSQGTGLNTEAFF.

The CDR3 DNA reads as TGTGCCAGCAGCTTGATCCGGGGCCCTGGGACCCAGTACTTC. This gives the protein CASSLIRGPGTQYF. V usage is TRBV5-5 and J usage is TRBJ2-5; D could derive from TRBD1 or TRBD2 (5 bases each). V lost 1 base to trimming and J lost 7 bases, with 14 bases between them. The CDR3 sequence is 14 residues long. Germline CDR1 and CDR2: SGHKS and YYEKEE (reference sequence).

The chain links TRBV5-6 to TRBJ2-1; no clear D gene. The germline CDR1 and CDR2 sequences are SGHDT and YYEEEE. The CDR3 contains 16 residues. Trimming took 5 bases from V and 0 from J, leaving 15 bases between them. CDR3 nucleotides: TGTGCCAGCAGTCGACCGACTGCGAGCTCCTACAATGAGCAGTTCTTC. Translated: CASSRPTASSYNEQFF.